Each of the 2 T cell receptor beta chains below was sequenced from the same sample in a study of T cell repertoires in cytomegalovirus infection. Via MiXCR, TCRdb re-called the reads, giving one row per CDR3 protein. The profile shows under 800,000 distinct CDR3 sequences, 20% to 30% of them singletons. Sequenced: CD8+ T cells from PBMCs. All receptors come from a human donor in good health (CMV status not recorded). Some clones in this sample may be carry-over from other donors' samples.

This chain uses TRBV2 with TRBJ2-1; D is unclear. CDR1 and CDR2 from the germline V gene are SNHLY and FYNNEI. Trimming took 5 bases from V and 13 from J, leaving 15 bases between them. This CDR3 has 12 residues. CDR3 region: CASSYSPQTQFF. CDR3 DNA: TGTGCCAGCAGTTACTCACCTCAGACTCAGTTCTTC. Complete variable domain (other parts from reference TRBV2 and TRBJ2-1): EPEVTQTPSHQVTQMGQEVILRCVPISNHLYFYWYRQILGQKVEFLVSFYNNEISEKSEIFDDQFSVERPDGSNFTLKIRSTKLEDSAMYFCASSYSPQTQFFGPGTRLTVL.

The table lists this clonotype with many counts. This chain uses TRBV2 with TRBJ2-1; D gene uncertain. This CDR3 contains 15 residues. V dropped 6 bases and J dropped 0 bases, with 12 bases sitting between them. The V gene's germline CDR1 is SNHLY and CDR2 FYNNEI. CDR3 residues: CASSSHSSSYNEQFF. The CDR3 coding sequence is TGTGCCAGCAGCTCGCACTCCAGCTCCTACAATGAGCAGTTCTTC.